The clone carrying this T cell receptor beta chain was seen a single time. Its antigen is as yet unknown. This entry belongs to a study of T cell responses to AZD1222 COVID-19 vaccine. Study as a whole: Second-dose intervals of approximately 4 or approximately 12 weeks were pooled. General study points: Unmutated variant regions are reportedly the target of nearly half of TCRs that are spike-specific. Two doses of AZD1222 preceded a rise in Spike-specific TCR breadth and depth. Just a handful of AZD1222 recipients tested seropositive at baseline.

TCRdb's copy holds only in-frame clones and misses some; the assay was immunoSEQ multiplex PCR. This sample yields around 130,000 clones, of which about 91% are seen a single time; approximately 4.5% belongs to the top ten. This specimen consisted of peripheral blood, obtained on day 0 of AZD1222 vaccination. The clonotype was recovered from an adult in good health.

The CDR3: CASSSYTGTGGRLGEAFF. Written as DNA, the CDR3 is TGTGCCAGCAGTTCCTATACCGGGACAGGGGGCCGACTGGGTGAAGCTTTCTTT. The chain couples TRBV28 to TRBJ1-1; 12 bases agree with TRBD1. The CDR3 sequence is 18 residues long. V dropped 4 bases and J dropped 7; count of bases not matched to a gene: 16. From germline, CDR1 is MDHEN and CDR2 SYDVKM.